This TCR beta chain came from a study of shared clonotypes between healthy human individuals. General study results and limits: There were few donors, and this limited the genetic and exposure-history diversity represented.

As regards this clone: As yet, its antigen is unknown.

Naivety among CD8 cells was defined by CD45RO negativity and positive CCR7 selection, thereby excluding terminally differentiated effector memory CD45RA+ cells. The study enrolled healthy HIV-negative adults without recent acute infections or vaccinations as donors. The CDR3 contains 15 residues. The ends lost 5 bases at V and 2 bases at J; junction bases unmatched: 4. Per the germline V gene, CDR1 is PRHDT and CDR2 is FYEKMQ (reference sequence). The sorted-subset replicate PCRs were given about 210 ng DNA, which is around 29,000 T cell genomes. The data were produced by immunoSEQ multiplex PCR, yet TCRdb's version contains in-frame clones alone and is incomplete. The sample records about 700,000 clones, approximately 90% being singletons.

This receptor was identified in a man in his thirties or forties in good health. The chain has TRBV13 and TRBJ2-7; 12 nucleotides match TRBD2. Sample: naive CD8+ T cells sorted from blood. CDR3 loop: CASSASSGRAYEQYF. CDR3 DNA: TGTGCCAGCAGCGCGTCTAGCGGGAGGGCCTACGAGCAGTACTTC.